This TCR beta chain was identified in a study of blood T cell repertoires in COVID-19. Study details: Donors of Cohort 3 who recovered were those that had two negative PCRs, clearance, or symptom resolution.

Data came from immunoSEQ multiplex PCR; TCRdb stores just in-frame clones and leaves some out. The table shows approximately 360,000 clones, with 70% to 90% occurring only once. This CDR3 is built from 13 residues. Germline-derived CDR1 and CDR2 are SGHTA and FQGTGA. The V gene lost 5 bases and the J gene lost 4 bases, with 11 bases spanning the gap. The cohort comprised adults aged roughly 18 to 95 years residing in under 30 US areas. The V and J genes are TRBV7-3 and TRBJ1-1, with D possibly being TRBD1 (6 bases). The receptor's source is a man in his forties or fifties in a cohort exposed to, infected with or recovered from COVID-19 (not recorded which). Sequences were obtained from PBMCs or T cells enriched from blood (not recorded which). The CDR3: CASSRLGGTEAFF. CDR3 in DNA: TGTGCCAGCAGCCGCCTAGGGGGCACTGAAGCTTTCTTT.